This T cell receptor (beta chain) is drawn from a study of blood T cell repertoires in COVID-19. For the study at large: Samples representing acute and convalescent COVID-19 were sourced from the United States, Italy and Spain.

Repertoires were generated with immunoSEQ multiplex PCR, while TCRdb's copy carries only in-frame clones and drops some. The data show about 78,000 clones, 65% to 85% seen once. Trimming cost V 0 bases and J 2 bases; bases outside gene matches: 3. The CDR3 is 15 residues long. The V gene's germline CDR1 is SGHRS and CDR2 YFSETQ. The source of this sequence is a man aged 50-59 years with acute or convalescent COVID-19. The chain links TRBV5-1 to TRBJ2-3; 7 bases fit TRBD2. The sample comprised peripheral blood. CDR3 amino acids: CASSLGSGDTDTQYF. CDR3 bases: TGCGCCAGCAGCTTGGGGAGCGGGGACACAGATACGCAGTATTTT. The full variable domain, its missing parts supplied by reference TRBV5-1 and TRBJ2-3, is KAGVTQTPRYLIKTRGQQVTLSCSPISGHRSVSWYQQTPGQGLQFLFEYFSETQRNKGNFPGRFSGRQFSNSRSEMNVSTLELGDSALYLCASSLGSGDTDTQYFGPGTRLTVL.